This T cell receptor beta chain emerged from a study of blood T cells in healthy people across ages. The CDR3 runs to 15 residues. The V end was cut by 0 bases, the J end by 2 bases, with 11 bases between. Germline loops: CDR1 MGHRA, CDR2 YSYEKL. The use of a sample-barcoded 5' primer and a J-beta primer mix characterized a second PCR of 7 to 11 cycles. With 12 random nucleotides, a template-switch adaptor tagged each individual cDNA molecule. TCRdb itself ran the 5' RACE reads through MiXCR, one entry per CDR3 protein. The sample carries about 970,000 distinct CDR3 sequences, approximately 50% recorded once. The authors isolated at least 6 million PBMCs per sample. Total RNA was extracted at no less than 6 micrograms per sample.

Source material: blood. This chain uses TRBV4-1 with TRBJ2-7, with a possible D match to TRBD1 (6 bases). The TCR comes from a woman in her fifties or sixties in good health. CDR3: CASSQEGQSTYEQYF. The DNA for the CDR3 is TGCGCCAGCAGCCAAGAAGGACAGTCGACCTACGAGCAGTACTTC.